This T cell receptor (beta chain) was found in a study of shared clonotypes between healthy human individuals. For the study at large: Per donor, CD8 memory used one plate, CD8 naive used two, CD4 memory used three and CD4 naive used three. Whole-study findings and limits: Naive subsets, compared against memory subsets, generally had larger estimated richness values.

Naive CD45RA+ and memory CD45RA-negative subsets were split from CD4+ cells. The CDR3 consists of 18 residues. The ends were cut back, 3 bases at V and 0 bases at J, with 19 bases in the middle. The V gene's germline CDR1 is SGHRS and CDR2 YFSETQ. TCRdb's copy holds only in-frame clones and misses some; the assay was immunoSEQ multiplex PCR. The sample consists of 2 million to 2.5 million clones, 90% to 97% of them appearing once. For this clone: Its antigen is not identified.

The rearrangement links TRBV5-1 to TRBJ2-4; the D gene is possibly TRBD2 (6 bases). The source is a young man in good health. The source material was naive CD4+ T cells sorted from blood. Subset of the sample: CD45RA+ positively selected. Here the CDR3 reads CASSSSGWGDLAKNIQYF. The CDR3, as DNA: TGCGCCAGCAGCTCCAGTGGATGGGGGGACTTAGCCAAAAACATTCAGTACTTC.